This T cell receptor beta chain was identified during a study of identical twins listed by TCRdb under 2016. Regarding the research as a whole: TCR alpha and beta repertoires from monozygotic twins, unrelated adults of various ages and cord blood were deep-sequenced to test whether fetal clonotypes persist. Replicate twin experiments were performed at different times using different library preparation protocols to rule out contamination.

The cysteine opens and the phenylalanine closes a CDR3 of 15 amino acids. Only the CDR3 DNA stays, 45 bases, in frame from base 1. CDR1 and CDR2, per the germline V gene (reference sequence), are DFQATT and SNEGSKA. Germline trimming: 5 bases from V, 1 base from J; junction bases outside gene matches: 7. General conclusions and limits of the study: Zero-insertion analyses could be partly confounded by invariant T cells such as MAIT and iNKT, though diverse VJ usage argued against such confounding for most clonotypes. Fewer insertions were carried by abundant cord blood beta clonotypes, a similar but weaker trend appeared in young adult naive repertoires, and no such trend appeared in memory repertoires. Out-of-frame TCR alpha sharing in monozygotic twins was systematically underestimated by recombination models, whereas sharing between unrelated individuals was in agreement with the recombination models. In beta out-of-frame sequences, excess twin sharing was weaker, because having fewer shared sequences lowered the signal-to-noise ratio. Out-of-frame TCR alpha sequences shared between twins showed an excess of low generation-probability sequences compared with coincidental sharing between unrelated individuals. Because the same donors could not be followed over many years, the conclusions depended on cross-sectional statistical analysis.

About this clonotype itself: The antigen it recognizes is unknown. No base-level quality is on record; no much larger clone is a single base apart.

The library was made by 5' RACE. TCRdb shows the sequencer as Illumina HiSeq 2000. A universal primer binding site was introduced by template switching, and a unique molecular identifier was present in the final cDNA, enabling accurate counting of TCR cDNA molecules. First-strand cDNA for TCR alpha and beta chains was synthesized from specific primers in the conserved constant-segment region. To control for contamination, each cDNA library was double barcoded with a SMART-Mk sample barcode plus Illumina barcodes. Two successive PCR steps introduced TruSeq adapter sequences along with Illumina sample barcodes. The TCR alpha and beta cDNA libraries were sequenced on the Illumina HiSeq platform using custom primers. From the authors' description of their analysis: Raw reads were processed with MiGEC to extract unique molecular identifiers, and MiXCR was used to determine CDR3 positions. Recombination models were inferred per individual with the repgenHMM and IGoR tools using an EM algorithm. The tcR package in R was used for shared clonotype analysis, with sharing normalized by the product of cloneset sizes. To study raw recombination without the effects of thymic and clonal selection, out-of-frame nonproductive sequences were analyzed. In-frame beta chains were kept once TCRdb had trimmed the public reads at Q25 with fastp and called clones with MiXCR. Rows matching on CDR3 protein sequence are summarized as one entry with the most common DNA and genes. These V and J calls rely on TCRdb rather than the paper's analysis. The sample has approximately 490,000 distinct CDR3 sequences on record, 20% to 25% of them singletons. Approximately 0.52% of the sample rests with the top ten.

All donors were healthy Caucasians. The twin cohort consisted of three pairs of female monozygotic twins, all aged roughly 18 to 29 years. CD4+ and CD8+ T cell populations were isolated with positive isolation kits from Invitrogen. This same sample was also part of a study on yellow fever vaccine responses in identical twins. The second study, in turn, reports: According to the authors, the vaccine-induced T cell response in identical twins seemed to be partly convergent and partly specific to each individual. In identical twins, the study followed T cell clones that responded to the vaccine with precision.

The receptor's source is a woman younger than 35 in good health. The chain employs TRBV20-1 and TRBJ2-2, with TRBD2 identical over 7 junction bases. The specimen sequenced was CD4+ T cells sorted from blood. The DNA sequence is TGCAGTGCTCCCAACGGGAGGAAGAACACCGGGGAGCTGTTTTTT. Its protein reads: CSAPNGRKNTGELFF.